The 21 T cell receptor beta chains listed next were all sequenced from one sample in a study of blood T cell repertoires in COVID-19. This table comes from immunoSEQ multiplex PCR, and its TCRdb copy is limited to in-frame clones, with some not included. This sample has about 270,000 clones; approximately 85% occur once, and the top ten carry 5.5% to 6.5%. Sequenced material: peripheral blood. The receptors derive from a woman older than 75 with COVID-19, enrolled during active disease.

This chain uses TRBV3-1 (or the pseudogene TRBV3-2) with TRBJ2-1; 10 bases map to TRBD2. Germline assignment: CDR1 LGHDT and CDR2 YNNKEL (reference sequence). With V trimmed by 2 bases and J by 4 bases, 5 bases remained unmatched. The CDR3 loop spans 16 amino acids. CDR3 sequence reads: CASSQSRTSGYNEQFF. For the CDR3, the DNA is TGTGCCAGCAGCCAATCCCGGACTAGCGGTTACAATGAGCAGTTCTTC.

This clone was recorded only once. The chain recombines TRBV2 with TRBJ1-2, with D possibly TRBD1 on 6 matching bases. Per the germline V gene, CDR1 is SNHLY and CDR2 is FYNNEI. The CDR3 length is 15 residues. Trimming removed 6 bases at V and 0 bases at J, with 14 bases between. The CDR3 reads CASRGGTTANYGYTF. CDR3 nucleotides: TGTGCCAGCAGGGGGGGGACAACAGCTAACTATGGCTACACCTTC.

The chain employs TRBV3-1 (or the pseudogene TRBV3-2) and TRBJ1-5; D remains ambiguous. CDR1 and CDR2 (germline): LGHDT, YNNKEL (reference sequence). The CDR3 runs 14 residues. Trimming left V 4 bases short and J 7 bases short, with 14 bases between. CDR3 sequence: CASSPRQSGQPQHF. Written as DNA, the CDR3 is TGTGCCAGCAGCCCTCGACAAAGTGGACAGCCCCAGCATTTT.

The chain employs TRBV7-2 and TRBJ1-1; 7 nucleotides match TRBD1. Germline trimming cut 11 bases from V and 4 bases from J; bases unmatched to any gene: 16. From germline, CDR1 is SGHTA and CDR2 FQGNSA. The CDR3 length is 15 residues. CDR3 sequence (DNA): TGTGCCTCAGGTACCTCAGGGGGTCTGAGCACTGAAGCTTTCTTT. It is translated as CASGTSGGLSTEAFF.

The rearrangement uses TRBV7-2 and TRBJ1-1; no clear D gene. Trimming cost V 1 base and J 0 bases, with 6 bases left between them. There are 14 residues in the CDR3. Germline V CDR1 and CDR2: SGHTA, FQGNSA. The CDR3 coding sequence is TGTGCCAGCAGCTTAGGGCTTATGAACACTGAAGCTTTCTTT. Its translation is CASSLGLMNTEAFF. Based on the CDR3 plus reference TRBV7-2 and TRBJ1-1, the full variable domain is GAGVSQSPSNKVTEKGKDVELRCDPISGHTALYWYRQSLGQGLEFLIYFQGNSAPDKSGLPSDRFSAERTGGSVSTLTIQRTQQEDSAVYLCASSLGLMNTEAFFGQGTRLTVV.

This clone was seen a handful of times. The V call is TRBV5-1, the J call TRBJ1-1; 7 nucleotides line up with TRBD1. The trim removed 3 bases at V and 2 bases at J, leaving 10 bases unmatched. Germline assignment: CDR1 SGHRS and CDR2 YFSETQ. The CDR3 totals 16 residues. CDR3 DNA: TGCGCCAGCAGCTCGGTAACCGGGACAGCAAACACTGAAGCTTTCTTT. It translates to CASSSVTGTANTEAFF.

CDR3 DNA: TGTGCCAGCAGTATAAATAGCCTGGGGGGATTAGGGAGCACAGATACGCAGTATTTT. This translates into CASSINSLGGLGSTDTQYF. This chain links TRBV28 with TRBJ2-3; maybe TRBD2 (6 bases). Germline loops: CDR1 MDHEN, CDR2 SYDVKM. Trimming pared 5 bases from V and 0 bases from J, leaving 24 bases between. This CDR3 region has 19 residues.

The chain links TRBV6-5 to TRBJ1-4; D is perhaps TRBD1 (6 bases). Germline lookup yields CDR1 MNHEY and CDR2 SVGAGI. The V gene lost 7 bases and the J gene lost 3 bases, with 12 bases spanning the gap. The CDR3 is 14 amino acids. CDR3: CASNRAGSNEKLFF. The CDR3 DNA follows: TGTGCCAGCAACAGGGCAGGCTCTAATGAAAAACTGTTTTTT.

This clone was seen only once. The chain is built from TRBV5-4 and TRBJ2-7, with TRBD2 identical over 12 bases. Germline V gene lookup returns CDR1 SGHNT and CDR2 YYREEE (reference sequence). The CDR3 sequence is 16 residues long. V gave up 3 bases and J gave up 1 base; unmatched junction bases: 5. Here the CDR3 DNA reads TGTGCCAGCAGCTCGGCTGGACTAGCGGGATCCTACGAGCAGTACTTC. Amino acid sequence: CASSSAGLAGSYEQYF.

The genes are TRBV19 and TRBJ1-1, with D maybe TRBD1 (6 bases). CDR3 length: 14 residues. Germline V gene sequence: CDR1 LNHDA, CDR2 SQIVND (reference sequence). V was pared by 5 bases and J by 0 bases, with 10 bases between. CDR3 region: CASSRTAVNTEAFF. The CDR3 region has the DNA TGTGCCAGTAGTCGGACAGCAGTGAACACTGAAGCTTTCTTT.

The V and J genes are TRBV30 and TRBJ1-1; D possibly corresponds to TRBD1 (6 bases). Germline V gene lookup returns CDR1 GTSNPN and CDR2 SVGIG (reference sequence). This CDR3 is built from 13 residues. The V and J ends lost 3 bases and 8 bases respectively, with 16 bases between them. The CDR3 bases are TGTGCCTGGAGGCATTCAAACAGGGTGGAAGCTTTCTTT. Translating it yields CAWRHSNRVEAFF.

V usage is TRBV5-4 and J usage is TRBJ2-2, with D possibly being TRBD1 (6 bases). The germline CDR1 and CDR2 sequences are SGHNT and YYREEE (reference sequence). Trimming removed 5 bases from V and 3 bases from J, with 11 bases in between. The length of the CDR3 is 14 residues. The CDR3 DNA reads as TGTGCCAGCAGATACCCAGGGGACACCGGGGAGCTGTTTTTT. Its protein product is CASRYPGDTGELFF.

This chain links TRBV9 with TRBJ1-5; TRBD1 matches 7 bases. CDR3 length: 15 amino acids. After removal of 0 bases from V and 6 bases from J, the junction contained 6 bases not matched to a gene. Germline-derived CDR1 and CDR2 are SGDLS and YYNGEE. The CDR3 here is CASSVGDRASQPQHF. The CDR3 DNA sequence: TGTGCCAGCAGCGTAGGAGACAGGGCTAGTCAGCCCCAGCATTTT. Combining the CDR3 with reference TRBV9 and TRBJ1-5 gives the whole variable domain DSGVTQTPKHLITATGQRVTLRCSPRSGDLSVYWYQQSLDQGLQFLIQYYNGEERAKGNILERFSAQQFPDLHSELNLSSLELGDSALYFCASSVGDRASQPQHFGDGTRLSIL.

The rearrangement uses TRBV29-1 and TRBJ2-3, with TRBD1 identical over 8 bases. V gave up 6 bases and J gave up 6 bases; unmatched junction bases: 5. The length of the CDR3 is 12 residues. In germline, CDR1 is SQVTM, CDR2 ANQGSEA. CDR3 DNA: TGCAGCGTGAACTCAGGGGGCGATACGCAGTATTTT. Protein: CSVNSGGDTQYF.

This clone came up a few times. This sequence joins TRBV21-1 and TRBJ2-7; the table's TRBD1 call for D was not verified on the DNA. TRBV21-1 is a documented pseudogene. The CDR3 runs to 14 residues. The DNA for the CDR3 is TGTGCCAGCAGCAATCTAAGGGGCCCCTACGAGCAGTACGTC. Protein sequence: CASSNLRGPYEQYV.

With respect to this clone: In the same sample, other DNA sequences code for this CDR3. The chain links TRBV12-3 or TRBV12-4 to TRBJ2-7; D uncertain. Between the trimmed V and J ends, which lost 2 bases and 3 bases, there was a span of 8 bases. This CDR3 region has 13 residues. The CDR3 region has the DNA TGTGCCAGCAGTTTATCCCCCAGCTACGAGCAGTACTTC. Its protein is CASSLSPSYEQYF.

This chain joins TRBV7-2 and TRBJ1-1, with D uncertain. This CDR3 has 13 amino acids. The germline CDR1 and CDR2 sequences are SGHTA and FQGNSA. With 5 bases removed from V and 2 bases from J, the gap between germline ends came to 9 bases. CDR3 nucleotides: TGTGCCAGCAGCATACAAGAAAACACTGAAGCTTTCTTT. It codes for CASSIQENTEAFF. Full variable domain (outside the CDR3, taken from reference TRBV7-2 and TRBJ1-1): GAGVSQSPSNKVTEKGKDVELRCDPISGHTALYWYRQSLGQGLEFLIYFQGNSAPDKSGLPSDRFSAERTGGSVSTLTIQRTQQEDSAVYLCASSIQENTEAFFGQGTRLTVV.

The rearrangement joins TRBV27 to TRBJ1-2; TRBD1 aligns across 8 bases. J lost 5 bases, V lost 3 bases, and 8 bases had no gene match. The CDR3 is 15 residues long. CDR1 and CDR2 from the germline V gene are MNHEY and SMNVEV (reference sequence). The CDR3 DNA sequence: TGTGCCAGCAGTTTGGGGTCAGGGGGCAGGTATGGCTACACCTTC. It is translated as CASSLGSGGRYGYTF.

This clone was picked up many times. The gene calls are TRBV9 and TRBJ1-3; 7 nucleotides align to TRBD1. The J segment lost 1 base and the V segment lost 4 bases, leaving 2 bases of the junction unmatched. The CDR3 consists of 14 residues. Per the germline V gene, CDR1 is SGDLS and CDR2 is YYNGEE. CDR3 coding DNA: TGTGCCAGCAGCCCGACAGGGTCTGGAAACACCATATATTTT. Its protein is CASSPTGSGNTIYF.

The CDR3 DNA is TGTGCCAGCAGCCGAGACAGGGGCAGAGCTTTCTTT. Translation gives CASSRDRGRAFF. This chain joins TRBV3-1 (or the pseudogene TRBV3-2) and TRBJ1-1; 8 nucleotides agree with TRBD1. Germline V CDR1 and CDR2: LGHDT, YNNKEL (reference sequence). This CDR3 is 12 amino acids long. The J segment lost 10 bases and the V segment lost 4 bases, leaving 5 bases of the junction unmatched.

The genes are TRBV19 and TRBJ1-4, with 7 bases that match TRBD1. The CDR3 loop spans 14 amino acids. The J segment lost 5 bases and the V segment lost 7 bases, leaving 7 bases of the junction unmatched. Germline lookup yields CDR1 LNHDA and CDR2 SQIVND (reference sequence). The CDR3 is CASNNRGQNEKLFF. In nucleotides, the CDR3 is TGTGCCAGTAACAACAGGGGCCAAAATGAAAAACTGTTTTTT.